This TCR beta chain originates from a study of blood T cell repertoires in COVID-19. Study information: The samples span acute and convalescent COVID-19 from the United States, Italy and Spain. Nucleic acid was either cDNA or gDNA, and it came from T cells, B-cell-depleted T cells, or PBMCs.

The V end lost 5 bases, the J end lost 9 bases, and 14 bases lay between the germline ends. CDR3 length: 13 residues. CDR1 is SGHTA, CDR2 FQGNSA, per germline. Original processing methods: Reference gene primer amplification gave nucleated cell count estimates. Sequencing was performed with immunoSEQ multiplex PCR; in TCRdb, only in-frame clones are kept and a portion is missing. The V and J calls and clone size were taken over from that table, and D and trimming were inferred from the DNA. This table has approximately 97,000 clones, roughly 80% appearing once. The chain uses TRBV7-2 and TRBJ2-1; possibly TRBD2 for D (5 bases). Sequenced: peripheral blood. The sequence was obtained from a man in his 60s with active or convalescent COVID-19. CDR3 bases: TGTGCCAGCAGCACCGGGGTAAATGGTGAGCAGTTCTTC. It yields the protein CASSTGVNGEQFF.